Following are 24 T cell receptor beta chains from one sample sequenced in a study of T cells after yellow fever vaccination. TCRdb fed the 5' RACE reads into MiXCR, producing one record per CDR3 protein. Counted here are some 560,000 distinct CDR3 sequences, over 15% occurring once; the ten biggest clones make up 13% to 15%. This specimen was PBMCs, taken 15 days after the yellow fever booster vaccination. Receptors were obtained from a man in his thirties or forties who received the YFV17D yellow fever vaccine.

The V call is TRBV29-1, the J call TRBJ2-1, with TRBD1 matching over 9 bases. Trimming removed 4 bases from V and 4 bases from J; junction bases left unmatched: 2. CDR3 length: 13 residues. Germline CDR1 SQVTM, CDR2 ANQGSEA. The DNA for the CDR3 is TGCAGCGTTGGGGACAGGGTGTACAATGAGCAGTTCTTC. Its translation: CSVGDRVYNEQFF.

This sequence joins TRBV12-3 or TRBV12-4 and TRBJ2-2, with a tentative D call TRBD1 (5 bases). The CDR3 has 12 amino acids. Trimming removed 6 bases at V and 8 bases at J, with 10 bases between. The CDR3 here is CASSQGKGELFF. Written as DNA, the CDR3 is TGTGCCAGCAGCCAGGGTAAAGGGGAGCTGTTTTTT.

This clonotype was seen a few times. CDR3: CASSDPYTGELFF. The CDR3 coding sequence is TGTGCCAGCAGTGATCCGTACACCGGGGAGCTGTTTTTT. The rearrangement joins TRBV2 to TRBJ2-2; D is undetermined. The CDR3 has 13 amino acids. Trimming left V 3 bases short and J 3 bases short, with 5 bases between. The germline CDR1 and CDR2 sequences are SNHLY and FYNNEI.

The genes are TRBV10-3 and TRBJ2-3; TRBD1 matches 8 bases. CDR1 and CDR2 from the germline V gene are ENHRY and SYGVKD. There are 13 residues in the CDR3. V lost 7 bases, J lost 3 bases, and 3 bases stayed unmatched. As DNA, the CDR3 is TGTGCCATCAACGGACAGGGAACAGATACGCAGTATTTT. This sequence encodes CAINGQGTDTQYF.

In this sample, this clonotype turned up a few times. This chain uses TRBV20-1 with TRBJ2-1; 9 nucleotides line up with TRBD2. V was pared by 1 base and J by 6 bases, with 10 bases of the junction left unmatched. CDR3 length equals 16 residues. The germline gives CDR1 DFQATT, CDR2 SNEGSKA (reference sequence). CDR3 amino acids: CSARAPTSGHSNEQFF. CDR3 DNA sequence: TGCAGTGCTAGAGCCCCGACTAGCGGCCACTCCAATGAGCAGTTCTTC.

This clonotype was found many times. The rearrangement joins TRBV24-1 to TRBJ2-3, with TRBD2 matching over 9 bases. Germline values: CDR1 KGHDR, CDR2 SFDVKD. The CDR3 has 16 residues. The V gene end was trimmed by 0 bases and the J gene end by 0 bases; junction bases not matched to a gene: 0. CDR3 in DNA: TGTGCCACCAGTGATTTGACTAGCGGGAGCACAGATACGCAGTATTTT. Its protein is CATSDLTSGSTDTQYF.

This clonotype turned up a few times. The chain carries TRBV7-9 and TRBJ2-1, with TRBD2 identical over 9 bases. CDR3 size: 16 residues. Germline V gene lookup returns CDR1 SEHNR and CDR2 FQNEAQ (reference sequence). The ends lost 4 bases at V and 10 bases at J; junction bases unmatched: 14. The CDR3 sequence is CASSSGLANRGREQFF. The CDR3 DNA reads TGTGCCAGCAGCTCAGGACTAGCGAATAGGGGGCGGGAGCAGTTCTTC.

The chain links TRBV30 to TRBJ2-1, with 10 nucleotides matching TRBD2. This CDR3 comprises 18 residues. Per the germline V gene, CDR1 is GTSNPN and CDR2 is SVGIG (reference sequence). V was clipped by 0 bases and J by 1 base; unmatched bases: 9. CDR3 nucleotides: TGTGCCTGGAGTGTACGTCCTAGCGGGAGTCGGTCCTACAATGAGCAGTTCTTC. Its protein product is CAWSVRPSGSRSYNEQFF.

The chain couples TRBV7-2 to TRBJ2-3, with unresolved D. V was trimmed by 4 bases and J by 5 bases, leaving 10 bases between them. This CDR3 comprises 13 residues. Per germline, CDR1 SGHTA and CDR2 FQGNSA. DNA for the CDR3: TGTGCCAGCAGCTCCCAATTTAGAGATACGCAGTATTTT. The encoded protein is CASSSQFRDTQYF.

The genes are TRBV10-3 and TRBJ1-1; maybe TRBD1 (5 bases). This CDR3 has 13 amino acids. The V gene's germline CDR1 is ENHRY and CDR2 SYGVKD. Trimming left V 7 bases short and J 1 base short, with 10 bases between. CDR3 sequence reads: CAINSGANTEAFF. CDR3 bases: TGTGCCATCAATTCCGGGGCGAACACTGAAGCTTTCTTT.

This clonotype was found a few times. V usage is TRBV12-3 or TRBV12-4 and J usage is TRBJ1-1; D is undetermined. V lost 6 bases, J lost 7 bases, and 9 bases lay in between. This CDR3 comprises 11 residues. CDR3 amino acids: CASRRRLEAFF. CDR3 bases: TGTGCCAGCAGACGGAGGCTTGAAGCTTTCTTT.

This clonotype came up a few times. The chain links TRBV3-1 to TRBJ2-1; no reliable D call. The CDR3 runs 12 residues. Germline values: CDR1 LGHDT, CDR2 YNNKEL (reference sequence). The V end was cut by 0 bases, the J end by 12 bases, with 9 bases between. The CDR3 spells CASSQEGAVQFF. The CDR3 nucleotides read TGTGCCAGCAGCCAAGAGGGTGCGGTGCAGTTCTTC.

This clonotype was recorded at least ten times. The chain has TRBV12-3 or TRBV12-4 and TRBJ2-7, with 8 bases aligning to TRBD2. This CDR3 comprises 14 residues. V lost 3 bases and J lost 1; bases outside the gene matches: 2. The CDR3 spells CASSLGLGSYEQYF. CDR3 bases: TGTGCCAGCAGTTTGGGACTAGGGTCCTACGAGCAGTACTTC.

This chain links TRBV12-3 or TRBV12-4 with TRBJ2-5; 11 nucleotides align to TRBD2. CDR3 length equals 15 residues. Unmatched junction bases numbered 7, after V lost 6 bases and J lost 4 bases. In DNA form, the CDR3 reads TGTGCCAGCAGAATAGCGGGAGGGCCCGGAGAGACCCAGTACTTC. Protein sequence: CASRIAGGPGETQYF.

This clonotype was counted a few times. The rearrangement uses TRBV20-1 and TRBJ2-6; no definite D call. This CDR3 spans 15 amino acids. Germline lookup yields CDR1 DFQATT and CDR2 SNEGSKA (reference sequence). Trimming pared 3 bases from V and 0 bases from J, leaving 9 bases between. CDR3 region: CSASLGFSGANVLTF. For the CDR3, the DNA is TGCAGTGCTAGTTTGGGGTTCTCTGGGGCCAACGTCCTGACTTTC.

This clonotype was counted a few times. The chain is built from TRBV7-3 and TRBJ2-1, with 7 bases aligning to TRBD2. The V gene end was trimmed by 1 base and the J gene end by 0 bases; junction bases not matched to a gene: 3. The germline V gene has CDR1 SGHTA and CDR2 FQGTGA. The CDR3 has 16 residues. CDR3 amino acids: CASSLREGSSYNEQFF. The CDR3 DNA follows: TGTGCCAGCAGCTTAAGGGAGGGGAGCTCCTACAATGAGCAGTTCTTC.

As regards this clonotype: Its ends do not fully match the called genes, so a read error is possible. CDR3 nucleotide sequence: TGTGCCATCAGTGCCCACTCTGGGGCCAACGTCCTGACTTTC. Amino acids: CAISAHSGANVLTF. V gene TRBV24-1 combines with J gene TRBJ2-6; D not certain. The CDR3 length is 14 residues. The germline V gene has CDR1 KGHDR and CDR2 SFDVKD.

The sample holds many counts of this clonotype. This chain uses TRBV20-1 with TRBJ1-3; 8 bases fit TRBD1. CDR3 length: 15 residues. Germline loops: CDR1 DFQATT, CDR2 SNEGSKA (reference sequence). The V gene end was trimmed by 8 bases and the J gene end by 2 bases; junction bases not matched to a gene: 11. Here the CDR3 DNA reads TGCAGTCCAACTAAGACAGGGGATGCTGGAAACACCATATATTTT. This sequence encodes CSPTKTGDAGNTIYF.

This clonotype was seen more than once but under ten times. The chain carries TRBV25-1 and TRBJ2-2, with D uncertain. V gave up 6 bases and J gave up 5 bases, with 10 bases separating them. The CDR3 has 13 amino acids. Germline CDR1 reads MGHDK; CDR2 reads SYGVNS. The CDR3, as DNA: TGTGCCAGCAGGCCAGACGGGACCGGGGAGCTGTTTTTT. Residues: CASRPDGTGELFF.

The sample holds a few counts of this clonotype. The J gene is TRBJ2-5, the V gene TRBV6-2 or TRBV6-3, with TRBD1 matching over 9 bases. CDR1 is MNHEY, CDR2 SVGEGT, per germline. There are 16 residues in the CDR3. With 6 bases clipped from V and 2 bases from J, the junction kept 10 bases outside the gene matches. Here the CDR3 reads CASRQIHGTGQETQYF. CDR3 bases: TGTGCCAGCAGGCAAATTCATGGGACAGGGCAAGAGACCCAGTACTTC.

This clonotype was counted a few times. The rearrangement links TRBV10-3 to TRBJ2-7; possibly TRBD1 for D (6 bases). The CDR3 runs to 14 residues. Germline assignment: CDR1 ENHRY and CDR2 SYGVKD. Trimming took 9 bases from V and 0 from J, leaving 15 bases between them. CDR3 loop: CAMALGGSSYEQYF. The CDR3 bases are TGTGCCATGGCTCTAGGGGGTAGCTCCTACGAGCAGTACTTC.

This sequence joins TRBV7-9 and TRBJ2-1, with D perhaps TRBD2 (7 bases). The CDR3 extends over 15 amino acids. Trimming shortened V by 5 bases and J by 3 bases, and 14 bases separated the two germline ends. Per germline, CDR1 SEHNR and CDR2 FQNEAQ (reference sequence). The CDR3 loop reads CASSVQGGGYNEQFF. CDR3 nucleotide sequence: TGTGCCAGCAGCGTACAGGGAGGGGGCTACAATGAGCAGTTCTTC. Together with reference TRBV7-9 and TRBJ2-1, the CDR3 gives the full variable domain: DTGVSQNPRHKITKRGQNVTFRCDPISEHNRLYWYRQTLGQGPEFLTYFQNEAQLEKSRLLSDRFSAERPKGSFSTLEIQRTEQGDSAMYLCASSVQGGGYNEQFFGPGTRLTVL.

This clonotype has a handful of counts. The chain recombines TRBV24-1 with TRBJ2-1; perhaps TRBD1 as D (5 bases). The CDR3 contains 17 residues. V lost 12 bases to trimming and J lost 3 bases, with 26 bases between them. From germline, CDR1 is KGHDR and CDR2 SFDVKD. CDR3 region: CAYAQGMRCFVYNEQFF. CDR3 bases: TGTGCCTACGCCCAGGGAATGAGATGTTTCGTCTACAATGAGCAGTTCTTC.

The chain uses TRBV24-1 and TRBJ2-5; tentatively, D is TRBD1 (6 bases). Per germline, CDR1 KGHDR and CDR2 SFDVKD. The CDR3 spans 15 residues. V gave up 0 bases and J gave up 5 bases, with 12 bases separating them. CDR3: CATSDLQGLRETQYF. CDR3 sequence (DNA): TGTGCCACCAGTGATTTGCAGGGGTTGCGTGAGACCCAGTACTTC.